These T cell receptor beta chains were read from a single sample in a study of blood T cell repertoires in COVID-19. Only in-frame clones appear in the TCRdb table, and some are missing; sequencing was by immunoSEQ multiplex PCR. The sample has some 270,000 clones; about four fifths are singletons. Source material: peripheral blood. The origin of the receptors is a woman in her thirties or forties who had recovered from COVID-19. Both conserved end residues are part of each CDR3. D genes are given only for firm matches. Some rows have no size entry. The others give once, few or many, or a class for an expanded clone.

J gene,clone size,D gene,V gene,CDR3 DNA,CDR3 protein
TRBJ2-2,-,-,TRBV5-1,TGCGCCAGCAGCACGGGACACCAGAACACCGGGGAGCTGTTTTTT,CASSTGHQNTGELFF
TRBJ1-2,-,-,TRBV7-9,TGTGCCAGCAGCTCCCGGTCCGAGGGAGGGAGCGGATACGGCTACACCTTC,CASSSRSEGGSGYGYTF
TRBJ1-4,-,-,TRBV6-5,TGTGCCAGCACCCACACACGTACTAATGAAAAACTGTTTTTT,CASTHTRTNEKLFF
TRBJ1-2,-,TRBD1,TRBV5-6,TGTGCCAGCAGCGGGCTCGGACAGGAGAACTATGGCTACACCTTC,CASSGLGQENYGYTF
TRBJ1-4,few,-,TRBV7-9,TGTGCCAGCAGGGATGGGGGGATTAATGAAAAACTGTTTTTT,CASRDGGINEKLFF
TRBJ2-5,-,-,TRBV19,TGTGCCAGTAGTATAGGTCAAGGGGTAGGGGCCCAGTACTTC,CASSIGQGVGAQYF
TRBJ1-2,-,-,TRBV2,TGTGCCAGCAGCGACGACAGAGGACCCTATGGCTACACCTTC,CASSDDRGPYGYTF
TRBJ1-3,-,-,TRBV5-1,TGCGCCAGCAGTGGCAGGGGCCCTGGAAACACCATATATTTT,CASSGRGPGNTIYF
TRBJ2-4,few,TRBD1,TRBV7-2,TGTGCCAGCAGCTTACCAGGGCTCGGGACAGAGTACTTC,CASSLPGLGTEYF
TRBJ1-3,-,-,TRBV14,TGTGCCAGCAGGCCGAGCTCCGGAAACACCATATATTTT,CASRPSSGNTIYF
TRBJ2-2,-,TRBD2,TRBV19,TGTGCCAGTGCGGGGCGGGAGGACGGGGAGCTGTTTTTT,CASAGREDGELFF
TRBJ1-2,-,-,TRBV6-5,TGTGCCAGCAGCCTCCTCGATGGCTACACCTTC,CASSLLDGYTF
TRBJ1-1,-,-,TRBV10-3,TGTGCCATTTCAAACCGGGGGGACACTGAAGCTTTCTTT,CAISNRGDTEAFF
TRBJ1-4,-,-,TRBV5-8,TGTGCCAGCAGCTTGGGGACTGACACAAATGAAAAACTGTTTTTT,CASSLGTDTNEKLFF
TRBJ1-2,-,-,TRBV7-2,TGTGCCAGCTCGAGTCGACAGTGGAATGGCTACACCTTC,CASSSRQWNGYTF
TRBJ2-7,-,-,TRBV5-4,TGTGCCAGCGGTCTAGGGGCCTACGAGCAGTACTTC,CASGLGAYEQYF
TRBJ2-5,-,-,TRBV28,TGTGCCAGCAGTTTCATTGCAGGGGACCAAGAGACCCAGTACTTC,CASSFIAGDQETQYF